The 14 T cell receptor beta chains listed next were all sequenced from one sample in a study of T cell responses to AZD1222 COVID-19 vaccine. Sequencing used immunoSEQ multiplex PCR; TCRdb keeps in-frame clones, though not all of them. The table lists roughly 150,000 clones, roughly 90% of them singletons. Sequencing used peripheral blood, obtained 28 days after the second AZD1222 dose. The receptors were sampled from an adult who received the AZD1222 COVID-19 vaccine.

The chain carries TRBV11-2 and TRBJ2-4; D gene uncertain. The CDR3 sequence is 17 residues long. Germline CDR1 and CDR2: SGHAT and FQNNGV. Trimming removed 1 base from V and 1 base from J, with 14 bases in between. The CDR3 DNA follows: TGTGCCAGCAGCTTAGTTTCCGCCCGGTGGGCCAAAAACATTCAGTACTTC. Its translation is CASSLVSARWAKNIQYF.

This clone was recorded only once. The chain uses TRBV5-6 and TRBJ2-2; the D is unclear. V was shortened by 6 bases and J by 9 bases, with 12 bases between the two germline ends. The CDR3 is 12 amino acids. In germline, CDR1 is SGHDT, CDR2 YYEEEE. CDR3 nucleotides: TGTGCCAGCAACCTAGGCCCTAGGGAGCTGTTTTTT. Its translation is CASNLGPRELFF.

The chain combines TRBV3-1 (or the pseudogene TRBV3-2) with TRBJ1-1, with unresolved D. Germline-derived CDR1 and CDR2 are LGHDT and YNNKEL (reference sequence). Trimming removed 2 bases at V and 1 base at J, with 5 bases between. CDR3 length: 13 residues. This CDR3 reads CASSQLANTEAFF. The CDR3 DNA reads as TGTGCCAGCAGCCAATTGGCGAACACTGAAGCTTTCTTT.

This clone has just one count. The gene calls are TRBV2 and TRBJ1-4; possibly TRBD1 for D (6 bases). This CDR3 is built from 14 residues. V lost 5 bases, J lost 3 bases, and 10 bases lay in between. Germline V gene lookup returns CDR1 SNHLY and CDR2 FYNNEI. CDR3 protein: CASSTGRSNEKLFF. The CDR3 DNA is TGTGCCAGCAGTACAGGGCGGTCTAATGAAAAACTGTTTTTT.

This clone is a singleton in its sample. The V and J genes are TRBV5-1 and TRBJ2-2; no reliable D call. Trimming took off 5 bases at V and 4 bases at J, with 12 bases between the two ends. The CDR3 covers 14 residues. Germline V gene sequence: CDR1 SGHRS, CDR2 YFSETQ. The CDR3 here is CASSYLASTGELFF. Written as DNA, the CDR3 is TGCGCCAGCAGTTACCTGGCGAGCACCGGGGAGCTGTTTTTT. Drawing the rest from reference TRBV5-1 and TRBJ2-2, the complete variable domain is KAGVTQTPRYLIKTRGQQVTLSCSPISGHRSVSWYQQTPGQGLQFLFEYFSETQRNKGNFPGRFSGRQFSNSRSEMNVSTLELGDSALYLCASSYLASTGELFFGEGSRLTVL.

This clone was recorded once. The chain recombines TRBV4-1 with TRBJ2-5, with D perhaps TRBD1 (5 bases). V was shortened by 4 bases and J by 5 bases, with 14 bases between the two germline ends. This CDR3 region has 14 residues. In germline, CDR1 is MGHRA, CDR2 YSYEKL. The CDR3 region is CASSLRQRQETQYF. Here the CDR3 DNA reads TGCGCCAGCAGCCTACGACAGAGACAGGAGACCCAGTACTTC.

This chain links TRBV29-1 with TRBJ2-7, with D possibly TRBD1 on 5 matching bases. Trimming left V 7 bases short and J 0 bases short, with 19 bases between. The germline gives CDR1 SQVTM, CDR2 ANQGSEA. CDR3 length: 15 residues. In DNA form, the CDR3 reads TGCAGCGCTTGGATAACAGGTCCGAGCTCCTACGAGCAGTACTTC. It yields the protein CSAWITGPSSYEQYF.

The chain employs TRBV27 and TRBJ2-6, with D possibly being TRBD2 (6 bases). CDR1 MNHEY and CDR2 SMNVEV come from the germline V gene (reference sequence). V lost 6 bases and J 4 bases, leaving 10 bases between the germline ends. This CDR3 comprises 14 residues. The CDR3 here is CASRMGGGANVLTF. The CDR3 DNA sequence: TGTGCCAGCAGGATGGGAGGAGGGGCCAACGTCCTGACTTTC.

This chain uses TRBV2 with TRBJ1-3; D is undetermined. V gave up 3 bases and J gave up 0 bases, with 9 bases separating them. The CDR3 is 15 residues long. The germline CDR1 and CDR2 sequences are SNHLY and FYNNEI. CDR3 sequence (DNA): TGTGCCAGCAGTGATGTTAGGGACTCTGGAAACACCATATATTTT. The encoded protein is CASSDVRDSGNTIYF. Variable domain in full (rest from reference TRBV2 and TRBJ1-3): EPEVTQTPSHQVTQMGQEVILRCVPISNHLYFYWYRQILGQKVEFLVSFYNNEISEKSEIFDDQFSVERPDGSNFTLKIRSTKLEDSAMYFCASSDVRDSGNTIYFGEGSWLTVV.

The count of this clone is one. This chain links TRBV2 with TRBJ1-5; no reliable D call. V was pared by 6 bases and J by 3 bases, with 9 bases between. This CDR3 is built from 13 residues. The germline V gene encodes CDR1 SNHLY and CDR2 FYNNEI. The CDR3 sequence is CASRGAYNQPQHF. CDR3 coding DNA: TGTGCCAGCAGAGGAGCGTACAATCAGCCCCAGCATTTT.

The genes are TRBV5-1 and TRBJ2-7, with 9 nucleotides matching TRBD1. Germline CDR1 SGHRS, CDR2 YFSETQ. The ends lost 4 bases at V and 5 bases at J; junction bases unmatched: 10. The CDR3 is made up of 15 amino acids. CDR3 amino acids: CASSTTGGSRNEQYF. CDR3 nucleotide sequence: TGCGCCAGCAGCACTACAGGGGGCTCTCGGAACGAGCAGTACTTC.

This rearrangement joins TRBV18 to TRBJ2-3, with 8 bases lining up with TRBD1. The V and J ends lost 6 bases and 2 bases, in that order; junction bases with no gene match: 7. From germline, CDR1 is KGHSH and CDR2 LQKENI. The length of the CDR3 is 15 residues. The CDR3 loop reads CASSPRTGPTDTQYF. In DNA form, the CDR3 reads TGTGCCAGCTCCCCTAGGACAGGGCCCACAGATACGCAGTATTTT.

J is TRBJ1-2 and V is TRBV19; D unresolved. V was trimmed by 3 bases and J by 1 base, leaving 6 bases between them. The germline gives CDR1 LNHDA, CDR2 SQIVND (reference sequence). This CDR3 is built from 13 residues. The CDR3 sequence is CASSIGLNYGYTF. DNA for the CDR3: TGTGCCAGTAGTATCGGTCTTAACTATGGCTACACCTTC.

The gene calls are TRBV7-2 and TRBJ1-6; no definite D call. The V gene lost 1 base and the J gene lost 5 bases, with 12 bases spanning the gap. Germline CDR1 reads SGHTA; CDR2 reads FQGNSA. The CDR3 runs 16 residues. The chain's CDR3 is CASSLGGSGNNSPLHF. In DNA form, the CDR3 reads TGTGCCAGCAGCTTAGGAGGGAGCGGGAATAATTCACCCCTCCACTTT.